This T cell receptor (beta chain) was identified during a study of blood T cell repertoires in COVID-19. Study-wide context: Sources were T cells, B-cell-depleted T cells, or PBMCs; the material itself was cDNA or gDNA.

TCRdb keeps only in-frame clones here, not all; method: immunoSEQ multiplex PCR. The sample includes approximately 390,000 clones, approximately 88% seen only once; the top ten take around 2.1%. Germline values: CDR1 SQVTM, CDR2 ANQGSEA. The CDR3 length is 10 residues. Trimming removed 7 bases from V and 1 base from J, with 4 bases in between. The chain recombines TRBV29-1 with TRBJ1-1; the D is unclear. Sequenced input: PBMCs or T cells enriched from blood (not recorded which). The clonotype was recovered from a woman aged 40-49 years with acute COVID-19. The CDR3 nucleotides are TGCAGCGCTAAGAACACTGAAGCTTTCTTT. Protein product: CSAKNTEAFF. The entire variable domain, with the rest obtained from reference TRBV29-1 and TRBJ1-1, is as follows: SAVISQKPSRDICQRGTSLTIQCQVDSQVTMMFWYRQQPGQSLTLIATANQGSEATYESGFVIDKFPISRPNLTFSTLTVSNMSPEDSSIYLCSAKNTEAFFGQGTRLTVV.